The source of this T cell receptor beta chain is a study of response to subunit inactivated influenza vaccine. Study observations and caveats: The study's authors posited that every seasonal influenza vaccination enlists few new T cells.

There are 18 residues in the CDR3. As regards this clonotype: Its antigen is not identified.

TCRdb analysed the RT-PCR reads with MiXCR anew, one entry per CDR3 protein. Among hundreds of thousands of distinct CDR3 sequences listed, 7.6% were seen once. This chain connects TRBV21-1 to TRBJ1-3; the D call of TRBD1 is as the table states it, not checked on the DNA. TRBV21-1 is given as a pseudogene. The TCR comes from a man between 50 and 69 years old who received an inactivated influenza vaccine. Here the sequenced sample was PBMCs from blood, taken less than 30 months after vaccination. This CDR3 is CASSNRPTPPGSGNTIYF. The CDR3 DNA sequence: TGTGCCAGCAGCAACCGACCTACCCCCCCCGGGAGTGGAAACACCATATATTTT.